This T cell receptor (beta chain) appears in the sequencing data of a study of blood T cell repertoires in COVID-19 (dated by TCRdb to 2020 to 2021). Regarding the study in general: Samples from collaborators originated in the United States, Italy and Spain and spanned both the acute and convalescent phases of COVID-19. The repertoires were released in a freely available public database intended as a resource for research on the immune response to SARS-CoV-2. The prospective study material was composed of cDNA or gDNA derived from T cells, B-cell-depleted T cells, or PBMCs. The samples were drawn from the first 160 participants of the ongoing ImmuneRACE study and from roughly 1,300 subjects provided by 6 global collaborators. Deeply sampled blood TCRbeta repertoires from subjects exposed to, actively infected with, or recovered from COVID-19 were included in the dataset. The sample metadata nearly always contained a de-identified subject ID, COVID-19 status, age in years and sex. Where available, HLA class I and class II types were taken from metadata supplied by the sample provider and were not determined by assay-based typing.

In the case of this clone: Its antigen target is currently unknown. No much larger clone is present one base from it, and per-base qualities are unavailable.

Findings and caveats that apply to the study as a whole: The quantity of clinical and demographic metadata differed by source and by participant and was supplied without curation.

The CDR3 contains 16 residues, cysteine and phenylalanine counted. Solely the CDR3 DNA is kept, with 48 bases framed from the first base. Relative to germline, V is missing 5 bases and J is missing 0 bases, with 4 bases of the junction outside any gene match. CDR1 and CDR2 were assigned from the germline V gene as SGHVS and FNYEAQ. TCRbeta CDR3 regions were amplified from genomic DNA by means of the immunoSEQ Assay, a bias-controlled multiplex PCR. Per the authors' processing: The number of nucleated cells in each sample was estimated from the amplification of reference gene primers within the assay. To quantify the absolute abundance of each unique TCRbeta CDR3 rearrangement, sequence reads were collapsed and filtered. For each sample, productive Simpson clonality was calculated by taking the square root of Simpson's diversity index across productive rearrangements. TCRdb limited this immuneACCESS table to in-frame rearrangements with V and J called. A share of clones is missing; checked studies link under half to unresolved V genes, and the rest is unexplained. For V, J and clone size, that table is used; D and trimming come from the DNA. In all, the sample holds roughly 140,000 clones, and 70% to 85% of those were seen once. The ten largest clones represent 5.5% to 8% of the sample.

Collaborating institutions collected whole blood in K2EDTA tubes following their own protocols. For TCRbeta analysis, collaborators shipped samples as frozen whole blood, isolated PBMCs, or DNA extracted from either of those sample types. Sequences were obtained from peripheral blood. The V and J genes are TRBV7-6 and TRBJ2-6; a stretch of 7 junction bases matches TRBD1. This sequence originates from a woman aged 50 to 65 in a cohort sampled during active or convalescent COVID-19. The CDR3 corresponds to CASSRQGRSGANVLTF. Here is the DNA: TGTGCCAGCAGCCGACAGGGACGCTCTGGGGCCAACGTCCTGACTTTC.